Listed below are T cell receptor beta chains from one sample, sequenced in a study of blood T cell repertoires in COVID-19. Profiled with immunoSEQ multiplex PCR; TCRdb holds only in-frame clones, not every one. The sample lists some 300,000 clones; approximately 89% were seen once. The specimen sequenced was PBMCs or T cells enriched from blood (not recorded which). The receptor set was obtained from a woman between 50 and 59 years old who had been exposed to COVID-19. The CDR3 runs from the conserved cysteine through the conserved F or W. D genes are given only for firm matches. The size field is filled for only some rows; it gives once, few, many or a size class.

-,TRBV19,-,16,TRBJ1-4,CASSIRPTGFNEKLFF
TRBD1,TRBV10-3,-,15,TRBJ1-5,CATKQRTGGNQPQHF
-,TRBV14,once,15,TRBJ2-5,CASSRFDSGQETQYF
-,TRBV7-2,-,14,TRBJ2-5,CASSLPGIQETQYF
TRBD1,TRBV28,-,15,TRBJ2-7,CASSPPGTGSYEQYF
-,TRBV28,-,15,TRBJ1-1,CASSLSLGEDTEAFF
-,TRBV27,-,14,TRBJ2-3,CASSFFSRIDTQYF
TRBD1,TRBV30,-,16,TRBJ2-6,CASWDRGKPGANALTF
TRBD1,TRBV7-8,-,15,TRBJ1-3,CASSLDRAGGNTIYF
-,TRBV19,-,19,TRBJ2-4,CASSMRIRQGGEDKNIQYF
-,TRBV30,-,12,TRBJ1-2,CAWSSGNYGYTF
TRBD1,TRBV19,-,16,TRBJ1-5,CASSISNSQGDQPQHF
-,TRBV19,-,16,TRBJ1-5,CASTPTGSIGNQPQHF
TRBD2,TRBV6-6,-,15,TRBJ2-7,CASSSGIGISYEQYF
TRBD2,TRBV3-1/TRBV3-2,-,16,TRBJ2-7,CASSAAFSGGSYEQYF
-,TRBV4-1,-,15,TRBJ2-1,CASSQEHREYNEQFF